Presented here are 11 T cell receptor beta chains from one specimen sequenced in a study of shared T cell receptors in the human thymus. Here immunoSEQ multiplex PCR was the method, and the copy in TCRdb shows in-frame clones only, minus some. The sample comprises more than 550,000 clones, 87% of which are singletons, and 0.0094% rests with the top ten. Another study also made use of these data, one on human thymus T cells.

The sequenced material came from thymocytes. These receptor sequences come from a boy under two years old with a congenital heart defect.

This sequence joins TRBV30 and TRBJ2-5; 8 bases agree with TRBD2. The CDR3 runs 16 residues. V lost 0 bases to trimming and J lost 5 bases; unmatched junction nucleotides: 11. From germline, CDR1 is GTSNPN and CDR2 SVGIG (reference sequence). DNA for the CDR3: TGTGCCTGGAGTGTAAGGGCTAGCGGGTATGGGGAGACCCAGTACTTC. The encoded protein is CAWSVRASGYGETQYF.

The V gene is TRBV7-9, the J gene TRBJ2-7; D may be TRBD2 (5 bases). In germline, CDR1 is SEHNR, CDR2 FQNEAQ (reference sequence). V lost 3 bases and J lost 2, with 11 bases in between. The CDR3 extends over 14 amino acids. The CDR3 region is CASSLSLAPYEQYF. The DNA of the CDR3 is TGTGCCAGCAGCTTGAGTCTAGCCCCCTACGAGCAGTACTTC.

The chain combines TRBV10-1 with TRBJ2-3; D possibly corresponds to TRBD2 (5 bases). CDR3 length: 16 residues. Trimming removed 5 bases from V and 5 bases from J, with 20 bases in between. Per germline, CDR1 WNHNN and CDR2 SYGVQD (reference sequence). The CDR3 here is CASSSVTSSEGDTQYF. In DNA, the CDR3 is TGCGCCAGCAGTTCGGTAACCAGCTCCGAGGGAGATACGCAGTATTTT.

This chain links TRBV14 with TRBJ1-3; 9 bases are shared with TRBD1. The length of the CDR3 is 19 residues. Looked up from germline, CDR1 is SGHDN and CDR2 is FVKESK. V lost 1 base and J lost 0; bases outside the gene matches: 10. For the CDR3, the DNA is TGTGCCAGCAGCCAAGCGGATCCGGGACAGGGCTTCTCTGGAAACACCATATATTTT. The encoded protein is CASSQADPGQGFSGNTIYF.

The CDR3 DNA sequence: TGCGCCAGCAGCTGCCGCCGGACAGGGGACAATGAGCAGTTCTTC. Protein sequence: CASSCRRTGDNEQFF. The V gene is TRBV5-1, the J gene TRBJ2-1, with 9 bases aligning to TRBD1. Germline-derived CDR1 and CDR2 are SGHRS and YFSETQ. The CDR3 covers 15 residues. Germline trimming cut 3 bases from V and 5 bases from J; bases unmatched to any gene: 6.

The rearrangement joins TRBV19 to TRBJ1-2; D gene unclear. CDR1 and CDR2 (germline): LNHDA, SQIVND (reference sequence). The germline V and J ends were trimmed by 7 bases and 7 bases, with 25 bases remaining between them. This CDR3 has 16 residues. CDR3 in DNA: TGTGCCAGTACCCACTCCCTAGCCAACGACTGGGGTGGCTACACCTTC. The encoded protein is CASTHSLANDWGGYTF.

V and J are TRBV15 and TRBJ2-7, with D possibly being TRBD2 (5 bases). The CDR3 is 17 amino acids. CDR1 is LNHNV and CDR2 is YYDKDF in the germline V gene (reference sequence). Deletions cut 0 bases from V and 4 bases from J, with 19 bases between. CDR3 in amino acids: CATSRDSCGTGKYEQYF. CDR3 nucleotides: TGTGCCACCAGCAGAGATAGTTGCGGTACGGGAAAATACGAGCAGTACTTC.

This chain uses TRBV10-3 with TRBJ2-5; 12 nucleotides agree with TRBD2. Per the germline V gene, CDR1 is ENHRY and CDR2 is SYGVKD. Unmatched junction bases numbered 7, after V lost 2 bases and J lost 0 bases. The CDR3 is made up of 18 amino acids. The CDR3 DNA follows: TGTGCCATCAGTGAGCCGTTACTAGCGGGAGGCAACCAAGAGACCCAGTACTTC. Its translation is CAISEPLLAGGNQETQYF.

This clone was counted between two and nine times. The rearrangement links TRBV7-2 to TRBJ2-5; D gene unclear. V was cut by 2 bases and J by 7 bases, with 11 bases left in between. The CDR3 spans 13 residues. Germline loops: CDR1 SGHTA, CDR2 FQGNSA. For the CDR3, the DNA is TGTGCCAGCAGCTTACCCACCCGGAGGACCCAGTACTTC. It encodes CASSLPTRRTQYF.

The chain couples TRBV20-1 to TRBJ2-7, with D possibly matching TRBD2 (6 bases). This CDR3 has 11 amino acids. V lost 3 bases and J lost 5, with 8 bases in between. Germline V gene data show CDR1 as DFQATT and CDR2 as SNEGSKA (reference sequence). The CDR3 loop is CSASGGDEQYF. The CDR3 region has the DNA TGCAGTGCTAGCGGAGGGGACGAGCAGTACTTC.

The chain is built from TRBV28 and TRBJ2-3; D perhaps matches TRBD1 (6 bases). Germline lookup yields CDR1 MDHEN and CDR2 SYDVKM. CDR3 length equals 14 residues. Trimming cost V 5 bases and J 2 bases, with 11 bases left between them. CDR3 coding DNA: TGTGCCAGCAGTATGGACAGATTCACAGATACGCAGTATTTT. Its protein product is CASSMDRFTDTQYF. The variable domain in full, completed from reference TRBV28 and TRBJ2-3, reads DVKVTQSSRYLVKRTGEKVFLECVQDMDHENMFWYRQDPGLGLRLIYFSYDVKMKEKGDIPEGYSVSREKKERFSLILESASTNQTSMYLCASSMDRFTDTQYFGPGTRLTVL.